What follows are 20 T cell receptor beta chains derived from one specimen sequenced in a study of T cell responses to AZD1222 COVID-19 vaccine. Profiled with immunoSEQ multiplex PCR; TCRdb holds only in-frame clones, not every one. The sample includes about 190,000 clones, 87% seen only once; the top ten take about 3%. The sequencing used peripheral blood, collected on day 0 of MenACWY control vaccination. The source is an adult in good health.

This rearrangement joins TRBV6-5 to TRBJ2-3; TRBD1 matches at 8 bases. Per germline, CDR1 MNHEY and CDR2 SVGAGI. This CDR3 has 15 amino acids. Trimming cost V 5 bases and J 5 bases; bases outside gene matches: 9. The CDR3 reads CASSRYQGAKDTQYF. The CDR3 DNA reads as TGTGCCAGCAGTCGCTATCAGGGGGCGAAAGATACGCAGTATTTT.

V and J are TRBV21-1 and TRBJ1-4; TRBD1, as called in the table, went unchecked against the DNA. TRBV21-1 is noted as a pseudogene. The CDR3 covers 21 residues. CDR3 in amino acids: CASSKGRWTGGYFATNEKLFF. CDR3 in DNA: TGTGCCAGCAGCAAAGGGCGATGGACAGGGGGGTATTTTGCAACTAATGAAAAACTGTTTTTT.

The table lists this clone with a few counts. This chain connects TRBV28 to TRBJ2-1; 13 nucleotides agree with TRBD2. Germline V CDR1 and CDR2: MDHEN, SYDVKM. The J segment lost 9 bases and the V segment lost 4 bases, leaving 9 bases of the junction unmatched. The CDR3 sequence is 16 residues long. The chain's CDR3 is CASSSWTSGSTGEQFF. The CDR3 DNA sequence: TGTGCCAGCAGTTCATGGACTAGCGGGAGTACCGGTGAGCAGTTCTTC.

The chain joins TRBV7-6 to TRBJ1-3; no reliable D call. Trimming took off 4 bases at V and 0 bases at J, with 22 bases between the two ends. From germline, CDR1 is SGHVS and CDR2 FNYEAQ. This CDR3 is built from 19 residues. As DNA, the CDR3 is TGTGCCAGCAGCTCCGCTGGGTTCCGGGAGGGAACCTCTGGAAACACCATATATTTT. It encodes CASSSAGFREGTSGNTIYF.

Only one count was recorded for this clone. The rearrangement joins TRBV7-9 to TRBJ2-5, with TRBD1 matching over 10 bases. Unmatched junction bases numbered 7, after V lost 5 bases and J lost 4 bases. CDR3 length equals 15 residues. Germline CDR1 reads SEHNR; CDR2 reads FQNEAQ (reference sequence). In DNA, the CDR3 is TGTGCCAGCAGCCCCACCCGGACAGGGGGAGAGACCCAGTACTTC. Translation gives CASSPTRTGGETQYF.

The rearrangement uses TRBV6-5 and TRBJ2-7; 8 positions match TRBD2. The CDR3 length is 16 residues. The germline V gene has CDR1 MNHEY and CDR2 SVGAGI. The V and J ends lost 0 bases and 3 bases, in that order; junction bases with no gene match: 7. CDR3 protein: CASSYSSGSGHYEQYF. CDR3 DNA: TGTGCCAGCAGTTACTCAAGCGGGAGTGGGCACTACGAGCAGTACTTC.

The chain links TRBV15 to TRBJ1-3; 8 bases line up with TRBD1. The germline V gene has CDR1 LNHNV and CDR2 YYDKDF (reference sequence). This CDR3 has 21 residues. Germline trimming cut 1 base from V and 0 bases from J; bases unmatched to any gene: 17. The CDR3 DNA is TGTGCCACCAGCAGAGGCTTGCATCGTTTAGGACAGGGACACTCTGGAAACACCATATATTTT. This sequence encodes CATSRGLHRLGQGHSGNTIYF.

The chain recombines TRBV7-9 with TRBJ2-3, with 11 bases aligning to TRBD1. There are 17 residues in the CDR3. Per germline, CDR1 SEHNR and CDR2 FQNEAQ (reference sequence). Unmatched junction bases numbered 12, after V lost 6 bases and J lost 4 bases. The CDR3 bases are TGTGCCAGCAGTCCCAGAGGGGGACAGGGGGGTGCAGATACGCAGTATTTT. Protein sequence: CASSPRGGQGGADTQYF.

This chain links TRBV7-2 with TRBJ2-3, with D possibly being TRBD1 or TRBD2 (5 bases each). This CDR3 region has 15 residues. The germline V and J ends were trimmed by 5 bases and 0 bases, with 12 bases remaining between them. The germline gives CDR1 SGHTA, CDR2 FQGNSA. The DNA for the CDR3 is TGTGCCAGCAGCACGAGGGGCGGTAGCACAGATACGCAGTATTTT. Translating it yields CASSTRGGSTDTQYF.

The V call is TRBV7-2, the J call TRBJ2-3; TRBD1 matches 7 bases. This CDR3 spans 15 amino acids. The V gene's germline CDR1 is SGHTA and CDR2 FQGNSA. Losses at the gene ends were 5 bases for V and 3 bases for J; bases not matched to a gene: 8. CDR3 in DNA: TGTGCCAGCAGCATCACAGGGGCTGCGACAGATACGCAGTATTTT. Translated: CASSITGAATDTQYF. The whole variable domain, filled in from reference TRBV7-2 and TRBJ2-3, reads GAGVSQSPSNKVTEKGKDVELRCDPISGHTALYWYRQSLGQGLEFLIYFQGNSAPDKSGLPSDRFSAERTGGSVSTLTIQRTQQEDSAVYLCASSITGAATDTQYFGPGTRLTVL.

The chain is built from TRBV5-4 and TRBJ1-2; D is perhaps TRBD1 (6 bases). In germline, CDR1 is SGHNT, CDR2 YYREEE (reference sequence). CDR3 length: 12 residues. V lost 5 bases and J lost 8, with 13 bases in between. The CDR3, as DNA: TGTGCCAGCAGTAGGGGGGCCGGGGGCTACACCTTC. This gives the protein CASSRGAGGYTF.

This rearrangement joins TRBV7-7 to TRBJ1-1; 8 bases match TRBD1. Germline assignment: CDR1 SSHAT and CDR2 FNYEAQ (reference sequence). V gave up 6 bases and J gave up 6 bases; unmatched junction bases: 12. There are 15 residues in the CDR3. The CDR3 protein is CASRQSGQDPSEAFF. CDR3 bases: TGTGCCAGCAGACAATCGGGACAGGATCCGTCTGAAGCTTTCTTT. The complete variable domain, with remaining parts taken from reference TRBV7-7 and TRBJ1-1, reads GAGVSQSPRYKVTKRGQDVTLRCDPISSHATLYWYQQALGQGPEFLTYFNYEAQPDKSGLPSDRFSAERPEGSISTLTIQRTEQRDSAMYRCASRQSGQDPSEAFFGQGTRLTVV.

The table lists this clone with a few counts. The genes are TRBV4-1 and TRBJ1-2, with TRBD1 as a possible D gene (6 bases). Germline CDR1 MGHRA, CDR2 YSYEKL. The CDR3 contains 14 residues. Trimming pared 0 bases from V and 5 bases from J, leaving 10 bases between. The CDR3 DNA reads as TGCGCCAGCAGCCAAGAACAGGGAACTTATGGCTACACCTTC. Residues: CASSQEQGTYGYTF.

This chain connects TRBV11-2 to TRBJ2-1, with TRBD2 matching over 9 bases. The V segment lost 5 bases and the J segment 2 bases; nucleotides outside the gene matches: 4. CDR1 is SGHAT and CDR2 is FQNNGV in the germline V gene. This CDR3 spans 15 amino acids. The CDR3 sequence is CASSPLAGTYNEQFF. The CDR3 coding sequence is TGTGCCAGCAGCCCTCTAGCGGGAACCTACAATGAGCAGTTCTTC.

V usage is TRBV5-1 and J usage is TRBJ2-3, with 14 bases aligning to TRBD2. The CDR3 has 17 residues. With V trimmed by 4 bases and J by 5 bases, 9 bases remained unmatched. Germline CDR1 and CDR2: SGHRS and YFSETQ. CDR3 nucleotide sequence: TGCGCCAGCAGCACGGGGACTAGCGGGAGTCGCGGAGATACGCAGTATTTT. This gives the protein CASSTGTSGSRGDTQYF.

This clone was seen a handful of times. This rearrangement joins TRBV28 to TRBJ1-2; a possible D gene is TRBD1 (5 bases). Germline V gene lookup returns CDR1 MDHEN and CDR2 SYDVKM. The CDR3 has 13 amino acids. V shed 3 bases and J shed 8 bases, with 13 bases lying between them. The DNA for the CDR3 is TGTGCCAGCAGTTTCTCCGGGGCACGGGGCTACACCTTC. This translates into CASSFSGARGYTF.

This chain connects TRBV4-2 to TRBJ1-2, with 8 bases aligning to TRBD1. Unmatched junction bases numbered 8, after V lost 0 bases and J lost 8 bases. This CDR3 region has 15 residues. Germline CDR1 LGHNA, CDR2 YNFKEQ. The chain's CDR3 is CASSQDDRGTGGYTF. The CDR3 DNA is TGTGCCAGCAGCCAAGATGATCGCGGGACAGGAGGCTACACCTTC.

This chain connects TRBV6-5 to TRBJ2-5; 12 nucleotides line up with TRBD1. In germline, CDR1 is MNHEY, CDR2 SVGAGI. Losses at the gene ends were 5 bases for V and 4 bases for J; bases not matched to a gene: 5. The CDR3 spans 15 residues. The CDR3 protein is CASSTGTGGRETQYF. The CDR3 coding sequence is TGTGCCAGCAGTACCGGGACAGGGGGCCGAGAGACCCAGTACTTC.

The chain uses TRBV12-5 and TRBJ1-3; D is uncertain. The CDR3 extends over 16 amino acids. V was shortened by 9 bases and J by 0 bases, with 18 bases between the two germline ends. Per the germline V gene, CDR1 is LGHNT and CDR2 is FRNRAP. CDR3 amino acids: CARGNSDACSGNTIYF. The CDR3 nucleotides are TGTGCTAGGGGGAATTCGGACGCCTGCTCTGGAAACACCATATATTTT.

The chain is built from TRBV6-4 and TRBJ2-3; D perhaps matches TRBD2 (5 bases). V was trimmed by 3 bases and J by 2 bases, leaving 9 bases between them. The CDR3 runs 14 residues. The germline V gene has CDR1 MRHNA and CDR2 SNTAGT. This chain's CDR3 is CASSESGDTDTQYF. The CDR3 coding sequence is TGTGCCAGCAGTGAATCCGGGGACACAGATACGCAGTATTTT.